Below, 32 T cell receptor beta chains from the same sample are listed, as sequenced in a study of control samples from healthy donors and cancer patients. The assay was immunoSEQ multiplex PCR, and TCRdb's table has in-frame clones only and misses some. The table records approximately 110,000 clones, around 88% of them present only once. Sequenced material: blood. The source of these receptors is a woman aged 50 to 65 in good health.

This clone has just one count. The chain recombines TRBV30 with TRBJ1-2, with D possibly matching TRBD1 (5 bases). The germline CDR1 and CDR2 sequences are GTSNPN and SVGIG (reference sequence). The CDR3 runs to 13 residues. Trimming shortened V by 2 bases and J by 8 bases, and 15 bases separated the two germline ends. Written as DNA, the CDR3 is TGTGCCTGGAGTTTTCAGGGAAGCGGGGGCTACACCTTC. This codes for CAWSFQGSGGYTF.

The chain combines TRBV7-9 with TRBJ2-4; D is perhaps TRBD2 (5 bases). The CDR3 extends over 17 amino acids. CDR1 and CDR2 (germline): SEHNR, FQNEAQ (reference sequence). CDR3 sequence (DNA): TGTGCTTCGGAGGATCTCGACGGATCCGTAGCCAAAAACATTCAGTACTTC. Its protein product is CASEDLDGSVAKNIQYF.

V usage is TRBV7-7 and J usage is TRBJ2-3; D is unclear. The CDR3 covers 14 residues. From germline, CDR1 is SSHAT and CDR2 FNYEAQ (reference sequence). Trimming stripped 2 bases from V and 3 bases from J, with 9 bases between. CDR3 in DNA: TGTGCCAGCAGCTTAACCGCAGGAACAGATACGCAGTATTTT. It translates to CASSLTAGTDTQYF. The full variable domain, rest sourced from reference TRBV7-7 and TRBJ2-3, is GAGVSQSPRYKVTKRGQDVTLRCDPISSHATLYWYQQALGQGPEFLTYFNYEAQPDKSGLPSDRFSAERPEGSISTLTIQRTEQRDSAMYRCASSLTAGTDTQYFGPGTRLTVL.

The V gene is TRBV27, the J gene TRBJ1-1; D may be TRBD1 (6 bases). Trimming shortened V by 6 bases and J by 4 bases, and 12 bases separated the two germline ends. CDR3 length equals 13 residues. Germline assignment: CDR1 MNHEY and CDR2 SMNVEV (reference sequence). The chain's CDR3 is CASRLNRATEAFF. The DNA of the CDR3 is TGTGCCAGCAGGCTTAACAGGGCCACTGAAGCTTTCTTT.

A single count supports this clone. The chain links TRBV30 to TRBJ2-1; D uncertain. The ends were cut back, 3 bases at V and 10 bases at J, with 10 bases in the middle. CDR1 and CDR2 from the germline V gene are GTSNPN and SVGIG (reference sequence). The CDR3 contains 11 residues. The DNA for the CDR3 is TGTGCCTGGAGCCCTGAGGCGGAGCAGTTCTTC. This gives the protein CAWSPEAEQFF.

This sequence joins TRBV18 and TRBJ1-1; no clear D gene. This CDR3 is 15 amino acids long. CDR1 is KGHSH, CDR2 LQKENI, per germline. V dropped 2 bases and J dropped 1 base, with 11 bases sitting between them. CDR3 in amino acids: CASSPISGTNTEAFF. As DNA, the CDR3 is TGTGCCAGCTCACCAATCTCGGGAACGAACACTGAAGCTTTCTTT.

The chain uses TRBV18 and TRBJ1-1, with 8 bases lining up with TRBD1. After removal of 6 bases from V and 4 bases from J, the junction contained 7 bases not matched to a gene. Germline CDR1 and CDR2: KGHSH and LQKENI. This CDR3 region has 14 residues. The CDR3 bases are TGTGCCAGCTCCCAGGACAGGGAGCCCACTGAAGCTTTCTTT. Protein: CASSQDREPTEAFF.

CDR3 coding DNA: TGCAGCGCCTCTGGGACTGATGGCTACACCTTC. It specifies CSASGTDGYTF. The chain employs TRBV29-1 and TRBJ1-2; maybe TRBD1 (5 bases). The germline gives CDR1 SQVTM, CDR2 ANQGSEA. The CDR3 contains 11 residues. V shed 7 bases and J shed 6 bases, with 12 bases lying between them. Filled out from reference TRBV29-1 and TRBJ1-2, the complete variable domain reads SAVISQKPSRDICQRGTSLTIQCQVDSQVTMMFWYRQQPGQSLTLIATANQGSEATYESGFVIDKFPISRPNLTFSTLTVSNMSPEDSSIYLCSASGTDGYTFGSGTRLTVV.

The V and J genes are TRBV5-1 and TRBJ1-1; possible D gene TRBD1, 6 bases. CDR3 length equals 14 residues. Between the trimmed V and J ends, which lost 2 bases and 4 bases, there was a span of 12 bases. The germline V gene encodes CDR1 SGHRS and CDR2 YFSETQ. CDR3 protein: CASSLQGRVTEAFF. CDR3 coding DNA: TGCGCCAGCAGCTTACAGGGTAGGGTCACTGAAGCTTTCTTT.

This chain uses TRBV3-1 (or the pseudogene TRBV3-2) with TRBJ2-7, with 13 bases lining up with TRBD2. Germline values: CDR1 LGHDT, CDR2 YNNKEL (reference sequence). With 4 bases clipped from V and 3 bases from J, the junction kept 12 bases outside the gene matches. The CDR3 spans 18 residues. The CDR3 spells CASSRPTSGGLGGYEQYF. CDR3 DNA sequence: TGTGCCAGCAGCCGTCCGACTAGCGGGGGGTTAGGGGGCTACGAGCAGTACTTC.

CDR3 nucleotide sequence: TGTGCCATCAGTGCTATGGACCCCGGGAATTCACCCCTCCACTTT. It translates to CAISAMDPGNSPLHF. J is TRBJ1-6 and V is TRBV10-3; D call uncertain. This CDR3 has 15 amino acids. Between the trimmed V and J ends, which lost 4 bases and 7 bases, there was a span of 14 bases. Germline V lookup: CDR1 ENHRY, CDR2 SYGVKD.

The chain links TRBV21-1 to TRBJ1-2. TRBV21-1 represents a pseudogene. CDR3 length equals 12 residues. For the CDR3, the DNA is TGTGCCAGCAGCAAAGGAAGCTATGGCTACACCTTC. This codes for CASSKGSYGYTF.

The CDR3 loop is CASSPTGGKDTQYF. The CDR3 DNA sequence: TGTGCCAGCAGCCCCACAGGGGGCAAAGATACGCAGTATTTT. This chain links TRBV7-3 with TRBJ2-3; 9 bases align to TRBD1. CDR1 and CDR2 (germline): SGHTA, FQGTGA. This CDR3 has 14 residues. Trimming took 5 bases from V and 5 from J; bases not matched to a gene: 5.

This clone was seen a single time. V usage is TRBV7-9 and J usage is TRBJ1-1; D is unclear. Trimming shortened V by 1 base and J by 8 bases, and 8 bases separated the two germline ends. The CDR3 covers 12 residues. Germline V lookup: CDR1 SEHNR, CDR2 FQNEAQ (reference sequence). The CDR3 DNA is TGTGCCAGCAGCTTAGTTCGGCAGGAAGCTTTCTTT. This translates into CASSLVRQEAFF.

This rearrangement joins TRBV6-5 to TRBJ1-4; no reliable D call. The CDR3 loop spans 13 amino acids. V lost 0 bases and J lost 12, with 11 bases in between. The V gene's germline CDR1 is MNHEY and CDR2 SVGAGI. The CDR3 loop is CASSYSTGGELFF. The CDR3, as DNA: TGTGCCAGCAGTTACTCGACGGGTGGGGAACTGTTTTTT.

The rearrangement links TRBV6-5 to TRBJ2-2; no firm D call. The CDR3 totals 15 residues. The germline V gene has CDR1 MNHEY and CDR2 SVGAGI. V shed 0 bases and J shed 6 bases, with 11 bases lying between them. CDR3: CASSYSQIIPGELFF. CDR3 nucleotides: TGTGCCAGCAGTTACTCCCAAATTATCCCCGGGGAGCTGTTTTTT.

The DNA of the CDR3 is TGTGCCAGTATCGCCTTGAGCACCGGGGGCACTGAAGCTTTCTTT. Translation: CASIALSTGGTEAFF. V is TRBV19 and J is TRBJ1-1; possibly TRBD1 for D (5 bases). Germline V gene lookup returns CDR1 LNHDA and CDR2 SQIVND (reference sequence). Trimming removed 7 bases at V and 4 bases at J, with 19 bases between. The CDR3 length is 15 residues. Using reference TRBV19 and TRBJ1-1 for the parts outside the CDR3, the full variable domain is DGGITQSPKYLFRKEGQNVTLSCEQNLNHDAMYWYRQDPGQGLRLIYYSQIVNDFQKGDIAEGYSVSREKKESFPLTVTSAQKNPTAFYLCASIALSTGGTEAFFGQGTRLTVV.

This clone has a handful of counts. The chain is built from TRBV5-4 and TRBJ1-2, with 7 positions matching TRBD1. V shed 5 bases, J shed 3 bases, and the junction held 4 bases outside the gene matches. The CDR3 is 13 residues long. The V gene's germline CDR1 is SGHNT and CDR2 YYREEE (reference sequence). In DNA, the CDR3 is TGTGCCAGCAGTCACGGGACAGACTATGGCTACACCTTC. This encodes CASSHGTDYGYTF.

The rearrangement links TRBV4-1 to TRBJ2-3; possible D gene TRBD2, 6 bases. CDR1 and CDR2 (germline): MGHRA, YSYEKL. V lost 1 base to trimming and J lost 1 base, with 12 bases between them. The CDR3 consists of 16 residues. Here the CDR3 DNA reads TGCGCCAGCAGCCAAGTTTATACTAGCCGCACAGATACGCAGTATTTT. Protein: CASSQVYTSRTDTQYF.

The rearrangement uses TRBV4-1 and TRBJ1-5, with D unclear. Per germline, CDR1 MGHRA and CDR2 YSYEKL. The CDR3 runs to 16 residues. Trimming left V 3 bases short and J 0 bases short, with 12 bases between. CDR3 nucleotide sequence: TGCGCCAGCAGCCACGGTGTGGCTTATAGCAATCAGCCCCAGCATTTT. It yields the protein CASSHGVAYSNQPQHF.

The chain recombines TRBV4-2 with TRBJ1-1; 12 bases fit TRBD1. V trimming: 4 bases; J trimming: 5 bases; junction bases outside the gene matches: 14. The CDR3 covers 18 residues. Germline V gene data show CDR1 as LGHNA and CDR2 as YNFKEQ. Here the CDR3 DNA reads TGTGCCAGCAGCCCAATACTTGGGACAGGGGGCGAAAGGACTGAAGCTTTCTTT. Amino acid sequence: CASSPILGTGGERTEAFF.

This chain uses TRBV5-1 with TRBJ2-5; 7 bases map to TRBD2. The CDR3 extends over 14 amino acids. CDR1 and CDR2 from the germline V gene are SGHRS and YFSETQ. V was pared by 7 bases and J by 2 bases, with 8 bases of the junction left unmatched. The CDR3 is CASRLAVIQETQYF. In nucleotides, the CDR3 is TGCGCCAGCCGCCTAGCGGTAATTCAAGAGACCCAGTACTTC.

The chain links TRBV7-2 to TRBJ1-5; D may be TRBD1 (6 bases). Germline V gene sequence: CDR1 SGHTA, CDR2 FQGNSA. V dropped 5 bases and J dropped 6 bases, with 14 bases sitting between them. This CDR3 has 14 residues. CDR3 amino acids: CASSGTGSGQPQHF. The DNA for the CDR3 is TGTGCCAGCAGCGGTACAGGGTCGGGTCAGCCCCAGCATTTT.

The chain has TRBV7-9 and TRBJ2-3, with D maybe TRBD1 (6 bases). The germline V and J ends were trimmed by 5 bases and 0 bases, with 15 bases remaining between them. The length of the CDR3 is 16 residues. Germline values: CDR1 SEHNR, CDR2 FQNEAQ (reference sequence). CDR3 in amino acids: CASSLGQSPSTDTQYF. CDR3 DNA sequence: TGTGCCAGCAGCCTAGGACAGTCACCGAGCACAGATACGCAGTATTTT. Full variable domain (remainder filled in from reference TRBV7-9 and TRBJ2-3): DTGVSQNPRHKITKRGQNVTFRCDPISEHNRLYWYRQTLGQGPEFLTYFQNEAQLEKSRLLSDRFSAERPKGSFSTLEIQRTEQGDSAMYLCASSLGQSPSTDTQYFGPGTRLTVL.

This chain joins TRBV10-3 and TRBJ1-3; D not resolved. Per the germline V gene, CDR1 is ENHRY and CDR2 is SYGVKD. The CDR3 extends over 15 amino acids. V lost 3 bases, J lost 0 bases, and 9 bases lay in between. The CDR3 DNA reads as TGTGCCATCAGTGAAGGGCCACCCTCTGGAAACACCATATATTTT. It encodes CAISEGPPSGNTIYF.

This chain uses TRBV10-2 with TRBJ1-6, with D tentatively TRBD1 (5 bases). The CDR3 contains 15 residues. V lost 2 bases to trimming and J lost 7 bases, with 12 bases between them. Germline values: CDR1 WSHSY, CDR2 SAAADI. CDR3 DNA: TGCGCCAGCAGTGAGACCCAGGGTGTAAATTCACCCCTCCACTTT. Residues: CASSETQGVNSPLHF.

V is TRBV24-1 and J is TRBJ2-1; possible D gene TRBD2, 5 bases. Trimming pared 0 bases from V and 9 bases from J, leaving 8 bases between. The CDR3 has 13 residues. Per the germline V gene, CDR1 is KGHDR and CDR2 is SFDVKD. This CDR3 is CATSDLASREQFF. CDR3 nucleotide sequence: TGTGCCACCAGTGATTTGGCTAGCCGTGAGCAGTTCTTC.

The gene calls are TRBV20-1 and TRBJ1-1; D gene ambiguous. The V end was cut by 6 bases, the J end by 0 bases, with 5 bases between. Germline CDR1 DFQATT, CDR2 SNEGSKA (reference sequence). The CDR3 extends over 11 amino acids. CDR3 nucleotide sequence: TGCAGTGCCAAGGTGAACACTGAAGCTTTCTTT. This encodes CSAKVNTEAFF.

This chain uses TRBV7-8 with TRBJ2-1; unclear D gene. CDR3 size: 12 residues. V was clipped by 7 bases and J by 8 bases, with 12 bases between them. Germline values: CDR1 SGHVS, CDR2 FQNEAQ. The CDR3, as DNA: TGTGCCAGCATAGCTGCAAGTTATGAGCAGTTCTTC. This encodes CASIAASYEQFF.

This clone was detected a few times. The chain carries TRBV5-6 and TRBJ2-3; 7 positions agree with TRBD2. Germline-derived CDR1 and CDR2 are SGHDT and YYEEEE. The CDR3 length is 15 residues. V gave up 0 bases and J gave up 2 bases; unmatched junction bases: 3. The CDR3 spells CASSLGLAVTDTQYF. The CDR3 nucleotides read TGTGCCAGCAGCTTGGGGCTAGCGGTCACAGATACGCAGTATTTT.

The DNA of the CDR3 is TGTGCCAGCAGCTTGGGACACAGTTTTATGAACACTGAAGCTTTCTTT. Protein sequence: CASSLGHSFMNTEAFF. The gene calls are TRBV5-5 and TRBJ1-1, with D uncertain. This CDR3 region has 16 residues. Per germline, CDR1 SGHKS and CDR2 YYEKEE (reference sequence). With 0 bases removed from V and 0 bases from J, the gap between germline ends came to 12 bases.

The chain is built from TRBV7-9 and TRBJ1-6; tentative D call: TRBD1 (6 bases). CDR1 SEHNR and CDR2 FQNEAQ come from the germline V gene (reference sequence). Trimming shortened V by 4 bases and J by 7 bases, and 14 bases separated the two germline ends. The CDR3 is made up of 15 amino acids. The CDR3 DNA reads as TGTGCCAGCAGCTCCAACGTGAGGGGGAATTCACCCCTCCACTTT. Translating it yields CASSSNVRGNSPLHF. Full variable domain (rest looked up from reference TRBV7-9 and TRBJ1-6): DTGVSQNPRHKITKRGQNVTFRCDPISEHNRLYWYRQTLGQGPEFLTYFQNEAQLEKSRLLSDRFSAERPKGSFSTLEIQRTEQGDSAMYLCASSSNVRGNSPLHFGNGTRLTVT.